This TCR beta chain originates from a study of OX40 agonist ivuxolimab in advanced cancers. About the research overall: Patients in the trial were receiving intravenous ivuxolimab every 2 weeks, at doses of 0.01 to 10 mg/kg. Among those enrolled, mean age was about 60 years (range about 20 to 79) and 75% to 85% were male. Study findings and constraints: Expanded clones tended on average to be more numerous among CD8+ T cells than CD4+. Clonal expansion among partial responders at 0.1-3.0 mg/kg ranked near the lowest.

This clone is classed as medium-sized. Antigen: not known. Produced via immunoSEQ multiplex PCR; TCRdb's table is partial and in-frame only. The table records approximately 20,000 clones, approximately 80% of them present only once. CDR3 size: 11 residues. The V and J ends lost 5 bases and 0 bases respectively, with 4 bases between them. From germline, CDR1 is SQVTM and CDR2 ANQGSEA. This chain uses TRBV29-1 with TRBJ1-1; D not certain. Sequenced here: CD4+ or CD8+ T cells sorted from blood, sampled in a trial of the OX40 agonist ivuxolimab. The sequence derives from an adult with an advanced solid tumor such as melanoma, head and neck, liver or kidney cancer. The DNA of the CDR3 is TGCAGCGTTATGGTGAACACTGAAGCTTTCTTT. Protein product: CSVMVNTEAFF.